A selection of T cell receptor beta chains follows, all from one sample in a study of identical twins. TCRdb independently ran MiXCR on the 5' RACE reads; one entry per CDR3 protein. The sample has 1.5 million or so distinct CDR3 sequences, about 30% seen once. The sample was cord blood. The receptors come from a newborn girl in good health. CDR3s include the opening cysteine and the closing phenylalanine or tryptophan. A D gene is named only where the DNA matches it firmly. Clone sizes are given selectively: once, few, many, or a class where the clone is expanded.

J,V,size,D,DNA,CDR3
TRBJ2-7,TRBV3-1,few,-,TGTGCCAGCAGCCAAGATGGGACTGCGGGCGAGCAGTACTTC,CASSQDGTAGEQYF
TRBJ1-5,TRBV10-2,few,-,TGCGCCAGCAGTGAGTCGCCAGGGAATAGCAATCAGCCCCAGCATTTT,CASSESPGNSNQPQHF
TRBJ1-4,TRBV4-1,few,-,TGCGCCAGCAGCCGAACCCTCTCAGAAAAACTGTTTTTT,CASSRTLSEKLFF
TRBJ2-7,TRBV5-1,-,-,TGCGCCAGCAGCTTGGTGTCTAGCCGGGCCAACAATGAGCAGTACTTC,CASSLVSSRANNEQYF
TRBJ2-2,TRBV10-3,-,-,TGTGCCACCGGGACAACGGTTCTCACCGGGGAGCTGTTTTTT,CATGTTVLTGELFF
TRBJ1-1,TRBV28,-,-,TGTGCCAGCAGATCCAGCCAAATGAACACTGAAGCTTTCTTT,CASRSSQMNTEAFF
TRBJ2-7,TRBV29-1,-,TRBD2,TGCAGCGTTGAACGGACTAGCCCCTACGAGCAGTACTTC,CSVERTSPYEQYF
TRBJ2-2,TRBV20-1,-,-,TGCAGTGCTAGAGATAGCCGGGTATCGAACACCGGGGAGCTGTTTTTT,CSARDSRVSNTGELFF
TRBJ2-2,TRBV5-5,-,TRBD1,TGTGCCAGCAGCTGGACAGGGAGGTCCAGTAACACCGGGGAGCTGTTTTTT,CASSWTGRSSNTGELFF
TRBJ1-5,TRBV7-9,many,TRBD1,TGTGCCAGCAGCGGGGACAGGGGTCAGCCCCAGCATTTT,CASSGDRGQPQHF
TRBJ1-1,TRBV10-3,-,TRBD1,TGTGCCATCAGGCGACAGGGACCAAACACTGAAGCTTTCTTT,CAIRRQGPNTEAFF
TRBJ2-7,TRBV7-9,-,-,TGTGCCAGCAGTCACCCGGACAGCACCTTCTCCTACGAGCAGTACTTC,CASSHPDSTFSYEQYF
TRBJ2-5,TRBV14,-,TRBD2,TGTGCCAGCAGCCCTCTGGGACTAGCGCCCTTCCAAGAGACCCAGTACTTC,CASSPLGLAPFQETQYF
TRBJ1-2,TRBV30,-,-,TGTGCCTTAGGGTCGAAAGACGGCTACACCTTC,CALGSKDGYTF
TRBJ1-1,TRBV24-1,few,TRBD1,TGTGCCACCCGGGGCAGGGGGCAGATTGAAGCTTTCTTT,CATRGRGQIEAFF
TRBJ2-1,TRBV20-1,-,TRBD1,TGCAGTGCTCAGGGGGCGACGTACAATGAGCAGTTCTTC,CSAQGATYNEQFF
TRBJ2-7,TRBV20-1,-,-,TGCAGTGCTAGAGGCCTCACTAGGCGCTCCTCCTACGAGCAGTACTTC,CSARGLTRRSSYEQYF
TRBJ1-1,TRBV11-2,-,TRBD1,TGTGCCAGCAGCTTAGTTAAGCAGGGGGGAGCTTTCTTT,CASSLVKQGGAFF
TRBJ2-1,TRBV6-1,few,-,TGTGCCAGCATACAAAGGGATGAGCAGTTCTTC,CASIQRDEQFF
TRBJ2-4,TRBV6-1,few,TRBD2,TGTGCCAGCAGTGAAGGCGGGGGGGTCAAAAACATTCAGTACTTC,CASSEGGGVKNIQYF
TRBJ2-4,TRBV4-1,many,TRBD2,TGCGCCAGCAGCCAACTTGGACTAGCGGGGGGGCCAGCCAAAAACATTCAGTACTTC,CASSQLGLAGGPAKNIQYF
TRBJ2-1,TRBV12-3/TRBV12-4,many,-,TGTGCCAGCAGCCGTCTAGGATACAATGAGCAGTTCTTC,CASSRLGYNEQFF
TRBJ2-1,TRBV4-2,-,TRBD2,TGTGCCAGCAGCCAAGAGGGGACTAGCGGGTACAATGAGCAGTCCTTC,CASSQEGTSGYNEQSF
TRBJ2-1,TRBV4-1,-,-,TGCGCCAGCAGCCTCCTGGGGGTTAATGAGCAGTTCTTC,CASSLLGVNEQFF
TRBJ2-7,TRBV30,once,-,TGTGCCTGGAGTGTACAGGTATCCTACGAGCAGTACTTC,CAWSVQVSYEQYF
TRBJ2-4,TRBV12-3/TRBV12-4,many,-,TGTGCCAGCAGTGCTCGGTCCAAAAACATTCAGTACTTC,CASSARSKNIQYF
TRBJ2-7,TRBV2,few,TRBD2,TGTGCCAGCAGGGGCTTACCGCGGGAGTGTTACGAGCAGTACTTC,CASRGLPRECYEQYF
TRBJ2-3,TRBV4-2,many,TRBD2,TGTGCCAGCGCCTTAATGACTAGCGGAACCACAGATACGCAGTATTTT,CASALMTSGTTDTQYF
TRBJ2-1,TRBV2,-,-,TGTGCCAGCCCTGGGGGGACCCCCTCCTACAATGGGCAGTTCTTC,CASPGGTPSYNGQFF
TRBJ2-3,TRBV5-1,few,-,TGCGCCAGCAGCTTGGCGCAGGGAAGAGCAGATACGCAGTATTTT,CASSLAQGRADTQYF
TRBJ2-4,TRBV6-5,-,TRBD1,TGTGCCAGCAGTTACTCTAGGGCAGGGGGCCGGTACATTCAGTACTTC,CASSYSRAGGRYIQYF
TRBJ1-2,TRBV6-6,-,-,TGTGCCAGCAGGACAGGAGCGGATGGCTACACCTTC,CASRTGADGYTF
TRBJ1-2,TRBV6-5,many,-,TGTGCCAGTGCGATCGTCGGCTACACCTTC,CASAIVGYTF
TRBJ2-5,TRBV27,few,-,TGTGCCAGCAGTTTGAAAAAGACCCAGTACTTC,CASSLKKTQYF
TRBJ2-7,TRBV4-2,few,-,TGTGCCAGCAGCCCTTCCCCTGCAGGGGGGGGTTACGAGCAGTACTTC,CASSPSPAGGGYEQYF
TRBJ1-5,TRBV9,few,-,TGTGCCAGCAGCGTAGAGGGAGATCAGCCCCAGCATTTT,CASSVEGDQPQHF
TRBJ2-5,TRBV7-8,-,TRBD2,TGTGCCAGCAGCTTAAGGGAAGGAACTAGCGGGTATAATGAGCAGTACTTC,CASSLREGTSGYNEQYF
TRBJ2-3,TRBV27,few,TRBD2,TGTGGTAGCGGGATCCGCACAGATACGCAGTATTTT,CGSGIRTDTQYF
TRBJ2-1,TRBV3-1,-,TRBD2,TGTGCCAGCAGCCAAGATAGCGGGATCTCGAGTAGGAGCTCCTACAATGAGCAGTTCTTC,CASSQDSGISSRSSYNEQFF
TRBJ2-4,TRBV29-1,-,-,TGCAGCGTTGTAGCCTTAGTGACAGGAGTAGCCAAAAACATTCAGTACTTC,CSVVALVTGVAKNIQYF
TRBJ1-2,TRBV11-2,many,-,TGTGCCAGCAGCCCGCCTCAGGGAAGTTATGGCTACACCTTC,CASSPPQGSYGYTF
TRBJ2-3,TRBV4-2,few,-,TGTGCCAGCAGCCAGGGGGGGGCCTTCGCAGATACGCAGTATTTT,CASSQGGAFADTQYF
TRBJ1-4,TRBV9,few,TRBD1,TGTGCCAGCAGCGTAGGGGGGACAGATGAAAAACTGTTTTTT,CASSVGGTDEKLFF
TRBJ2-7,TRBV7-6,-,-,TGTGCCAGCAGCTTCTCAACTCCCCGCTCCTACAATGAGCAGTACTTC,CASSFSTPRSYNEQYF
TRBJ2-7,TRBV5-5,few,-,TGTGCCAGCAGCTTCCGAAACGACCTATCCTACGAGCAGTACTTC,CASSFRNDLSYEQYF
TRBJ1-2,TRBV15,few,TRBD1,TGTGCCACCAGCCACAGGGGTATCAGCTATGGCTACACCTTC,CATSHRGISYGYTF
TRBJ2-5,TRBV6-5,-,-,TGTGCCAGCAGTCACTCGGGGTTTCGGGAAGAGACCCAGTACTTC,CASSHSGFREETQYF
TRBJ2-1,TRBV20-1,-,-,TGCAGTGCTAGAGTTTGGGCTAGCGCATACAATGAGCAGTTCTTC,CSARVWASAYNEQFF
TRBJ2-5,TRBV12-3/TRBV12-4,-,TRBD2,TGTGCCGGCAGTTTAGCGCGGGAGGGGACCCAGTACTTC,CAGSLAREGTQYF
TRBJ2-3,TRBV4-1,-,-,TGCGCCAGCAGCCGCCTACCGGGACTTAGCACAGATACGCAGTATTTT,CASSRLPGLSTDTQYF
TRBJ2-1,TRBV10-3,-,TRBD2,TGTGCCATCAGCCCCCTGGGGCGGGAGGGCAGTGAGCAGTTCTTC,CAISPLGREGSEQFF
TRBJ2-1,TRBV11-2,few,TRBD2,TGTGCCAGCAGCTTACCGGGACTAGGTAACAATGAGCAGTTCTTC,CASSLPGLGNNEQFF
TRBJ2-7,TRBV7-2,-,-,TGTGCCAGCAGCCACGGACAGAACTACAATGAGCAGTACTTC,CASSHGQNYNEQYF
TRBJ2-5,TRBV7-2,few,-,TGTGCCAGCAGCTTAAGATCCGGCGAGTACCAAGAGACCCAGTACTTC,CASSLRSGEYQETQYF
TRBJ2-3,TRBV20-1,-,-,TGCAGTGCTAGTGCAGGGGGCACAGATACGCAGTATTTT,CSASAGGTDTQYF
TRBJ2-4,TRBV5-1,many,-,TGCGCCAGCAGCTGGGACGGAGAAAACATTCAGTACTTC,CASSWDGENIQYF
TRBJ2-1,TRBV5-1,few,-,TGCGCCAGCAGCTTGGAAAGACTAGGGCCCTACAATGAGCAGTTCTTC,CASSLERLGPYNEQFF